A single sample gave rise to the 4 T cell receptor beta chains below, sequenced in a study of cytomegalovirus exposure and HLA in healthy donors (dated by TCRdb to about 2017). Library creation used the immunoSEQ multiplex PCR assay. For the multiplex PCR, a mixture combining 60 forward primers for TCR Vbeta segments and 13 reverse primers for TCR Jbeta segments was used. This is the immuneACCESS table as TCRdb keeps it, with only in-frame sequences that have V and J called. A part of the clones is gone; compared with another copy, unresolved V genes explain less than half, and the rest is unexplained. This sample has over 150,000 clones in its table, and 81% of those were observed once. The ten largest clones represent 13% of the sample. Material: PBMCs. The receptors here all came from a woman in her forties or fifties in good health and CMV-seronegative.

This clone was seen just once. This chain uses TRBV11-2 with TRBJ2-5; TRBD1 matches at 8 bases. V lost 3 bases to trimming and J lost 5 bases; unmatched junction nucleotides: 5. Germline V CDR1 and CDR2: SGHAT, FQNNGV. CDR3 size: 14 residues. The CDR3 protein is CASSLDRAGETQYF. As DNA, the CDR3 is TGTGCCAGCAGCTTGGACAGGGCGGGGGAGACCCAGTACTTC.

The CDR3 is CASSSGDGELFF. The CDR3 nucleotides read TGTGCCAGCAGCTCGGGGGACGGGGAGCTGTTTTTT. The V and J genes are TRBV7-3 and TRBJ2-2; tentatively, D is TRBD2 (6 bases). This CDR3 contains 12 residues. The V end was cut by 4 bases, the J end by 7 bases, with 7 bases between. Germline V gene sequence: CDR1 SGHTA, CDR2 FQGTGA.

The V gene is TRBV7-9, the J gene TRBJ2-4, with a tentative D call TRBD2 (5 bases). Germline V gene lookup returns CDR1 SEHNR and CDR2 FQNEAQ (reference sequence). This CDR3 comprises 16 residues. V was cut by 2 bases and J by 0 bases, with 11 bases left in between. The chain's CDR3 is CASSLSTGVAKNIQYF. DNA of the CDR3: TGTGCCAGCAGCTTAAGTACCGGGGTAGCCAAAAACATTCAGTACTTC. Using reference TRBV7-9 and TRBJ2-4 for the parts outside the CDR3, the full variable domain is DTGVSQNPRHKITKRGQNVTFRCDPISEHNRLYWYRQTLGQGPEFLTYFQNEAQLEKSRLLSDRFSAERPKGSFSTLEIQRTEQGDSAMYLCASSLSTGVAKNIQYFGAGTRLSVL.

V gene TRBV5-1 combines with J gene TRBJ1-1, with TRBD1 matching 11 bases. Germline V gene sequence: CDR1 SGHRS, CDR2 YFSETQ. V lost 4 bases and J lost 8; bases outside the gene matches: 7. The CDR3 is 14 residues long. CDR3 sequence: CASSPGTGGEEAFF. The CDR3 DNA reads TGCGCCAGCAGCCCGGGGACAGGGGGAGAGGAAGCTTTCTTT. Filled out from reference TRBV5-1 and TRBJ1-1, the complete variable domain reads KAGVTQTPRYLIKTRGQQVTLSCSPISGHRSVSWYQQTPGQGLQFLFEYFSETQRNKGNFPGRFSGRQFSNSRSEMNVSTLELGDSALYLCASSPGTGGEEAFFGQGTRLTVV.